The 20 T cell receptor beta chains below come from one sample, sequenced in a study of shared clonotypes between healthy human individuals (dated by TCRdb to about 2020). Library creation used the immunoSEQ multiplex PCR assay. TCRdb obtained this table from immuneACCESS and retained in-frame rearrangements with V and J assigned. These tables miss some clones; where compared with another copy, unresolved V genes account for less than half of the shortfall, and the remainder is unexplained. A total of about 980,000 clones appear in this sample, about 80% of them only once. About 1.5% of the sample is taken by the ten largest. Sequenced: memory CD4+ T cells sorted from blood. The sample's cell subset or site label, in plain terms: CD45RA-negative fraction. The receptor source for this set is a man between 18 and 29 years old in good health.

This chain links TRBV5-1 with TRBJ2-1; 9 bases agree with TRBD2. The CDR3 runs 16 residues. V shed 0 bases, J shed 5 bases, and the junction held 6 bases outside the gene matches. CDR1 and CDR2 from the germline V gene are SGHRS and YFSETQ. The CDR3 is CASSLVAGVGNNEQFF. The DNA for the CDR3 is TGCGCCAGCAGCTTGGTAGCGGGAGTTGGTAACAATGAGCAGTTCTTC.

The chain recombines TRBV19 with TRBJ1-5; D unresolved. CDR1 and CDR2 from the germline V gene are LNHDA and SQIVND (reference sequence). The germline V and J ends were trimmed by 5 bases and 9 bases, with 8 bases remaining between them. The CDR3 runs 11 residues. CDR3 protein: CASSLAGPQHF. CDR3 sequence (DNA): TGTGCCAGTAGTCTGGCGGGGCCCCAGCATTTT.

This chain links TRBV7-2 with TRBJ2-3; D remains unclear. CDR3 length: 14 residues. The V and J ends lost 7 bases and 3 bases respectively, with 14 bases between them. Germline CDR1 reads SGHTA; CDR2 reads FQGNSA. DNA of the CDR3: TGTGCCAGCACCCCAACGGACGGGACAGATACGCAGTATTTT. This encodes CASTPTDGTDTQYF.

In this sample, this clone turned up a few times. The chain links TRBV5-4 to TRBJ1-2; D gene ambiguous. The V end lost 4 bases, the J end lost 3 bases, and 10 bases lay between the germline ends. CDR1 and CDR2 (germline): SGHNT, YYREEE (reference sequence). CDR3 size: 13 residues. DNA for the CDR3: TGTGCCAGCAGCACCGACGGCTACTATGGCTACACCTTC. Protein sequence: CASSTDGYYGYTF.

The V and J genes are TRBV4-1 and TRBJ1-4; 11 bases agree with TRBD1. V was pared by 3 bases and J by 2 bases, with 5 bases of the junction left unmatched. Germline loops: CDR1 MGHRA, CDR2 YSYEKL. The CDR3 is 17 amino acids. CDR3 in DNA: TGCGCCAGCAGCCAGCTGGACAGGGGGCCCACTAATGAAAAACTGTTTTTT. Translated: CASSQLDRGPTNEKLFF.

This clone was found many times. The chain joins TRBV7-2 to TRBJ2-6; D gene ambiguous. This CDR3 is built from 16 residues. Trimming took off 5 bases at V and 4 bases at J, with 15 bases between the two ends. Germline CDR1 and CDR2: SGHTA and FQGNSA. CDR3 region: CASSPRRPGGANVLTF. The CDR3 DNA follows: TGTGCCAGCAGCCCCAGACGGCCCGGCGGGGCCAACGTCCTGACTTTC.

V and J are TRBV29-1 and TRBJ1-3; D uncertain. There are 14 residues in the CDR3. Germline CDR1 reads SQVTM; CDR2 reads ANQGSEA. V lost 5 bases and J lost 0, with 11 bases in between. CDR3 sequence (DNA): TGCAGCGTTATTGATGGGAGCTCTGGAAACACCATATATTTT. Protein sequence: CSVIDGSSGNTIYF. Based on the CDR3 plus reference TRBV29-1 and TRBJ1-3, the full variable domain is SAVISQKPSRDICQRGTSLTIQCQVDSQVTMMFWYRQQPGQSLTLIATANQGSEATYESGFVIDKFPISRPNLTFSTLTVSNMSPEDSSIYLCSVIDGSSGNTIYFGEGSWLTVV.

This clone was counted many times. CDR3 coding DNA: TGTGCCTGGTCCCGAAAAACAGGGAACACTGAAGCTTTCTTT. Translation: CAWSRKTGNTEAFF. The V gene is TRBV30, the J gene TRBJ1-1; tentative D call: TRBD1 (5 bases). Trimming pared 5 bases from V and 1 base from J, leaving 14 bases between. This CDR3 spans 14 amino acids. CDR1 and CDR2 from the germline V gene are GTSNPN and SVGIG (reference sequence).

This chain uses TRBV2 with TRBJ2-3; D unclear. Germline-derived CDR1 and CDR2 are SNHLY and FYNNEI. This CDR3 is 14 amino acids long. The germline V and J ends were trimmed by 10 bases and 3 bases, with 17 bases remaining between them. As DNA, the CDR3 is TGTGCCATCCCGAAAGGCCCGGAAACAGATACGCAGTATTTT. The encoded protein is CAIPKGPETDTQYF.

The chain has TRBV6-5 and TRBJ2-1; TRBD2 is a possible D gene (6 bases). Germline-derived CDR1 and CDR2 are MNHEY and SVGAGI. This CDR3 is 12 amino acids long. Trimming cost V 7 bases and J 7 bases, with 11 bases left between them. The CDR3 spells CASNSGLNEQFF. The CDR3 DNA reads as TGTGCCAGCAATAGCGGCTTAAATGAGCAGTTCTTC.

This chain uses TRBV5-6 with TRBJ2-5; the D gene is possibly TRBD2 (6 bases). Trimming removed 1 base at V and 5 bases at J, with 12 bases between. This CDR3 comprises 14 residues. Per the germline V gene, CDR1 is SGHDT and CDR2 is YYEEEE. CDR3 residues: CASSLSGGWETQYF. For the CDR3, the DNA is TGTGCCAGCAGCTTGTCCGGGGGATGGGAGACCCAGTACTTC.

The CDR3 reads CASSLIPGELFF. CDR3 nucleotide sequence: TGTGCCAGCAGTTTAATCCCCGGGGAGCTGTTTTTT. The genes are TRBV27 and TRBJ2-2; no firm D call. V lost 2 bases, J lost 6 bases, and 4 bases lay in between. Germline lookup yields CDR1 MNHEY and CDR2 SMNVEV (reference sequence). The CDR3 spans 12 residues.

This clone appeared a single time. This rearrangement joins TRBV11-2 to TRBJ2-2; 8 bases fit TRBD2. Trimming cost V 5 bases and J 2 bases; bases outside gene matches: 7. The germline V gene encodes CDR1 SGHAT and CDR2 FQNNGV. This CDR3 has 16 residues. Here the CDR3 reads CASSPGAGGNTGELFF. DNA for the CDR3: TGTGCCAGCAGCCCCGGGGCGGGAGGTAACACCGGGGAGCTGTTTTTT. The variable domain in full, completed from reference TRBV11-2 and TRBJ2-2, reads EAGVAQSPRYKIIEKRQSVAFWCNPISGHATLYWYQQILGQGPKLLIQFQNNGVVDDSQLPKDRFSAERLKGVDSTLKIQPAKLEDSAVYLCASSPGAGGNTGELFFGEGSRLTVL.

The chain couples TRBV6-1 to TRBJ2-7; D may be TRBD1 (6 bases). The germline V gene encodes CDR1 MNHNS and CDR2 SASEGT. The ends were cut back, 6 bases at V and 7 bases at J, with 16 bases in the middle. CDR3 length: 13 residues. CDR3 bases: TGTGCCAGCAGCTCCAGGGAGAGGGGGGAGCAGTACTTC. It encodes CASSSRERGEQYF.

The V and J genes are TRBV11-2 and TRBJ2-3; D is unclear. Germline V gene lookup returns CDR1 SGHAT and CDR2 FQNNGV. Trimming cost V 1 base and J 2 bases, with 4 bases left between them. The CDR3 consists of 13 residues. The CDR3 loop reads CASSLVHTDTQYF. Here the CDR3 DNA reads TGTGCCAGCAGCTTAGTTCACACAGATACGCAGTATTTT. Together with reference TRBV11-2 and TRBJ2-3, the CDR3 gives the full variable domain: EAGVAQSPRYKIIEKRQSVAFWCNPISGHATLYWYQQILGQGPKLLIQFQNNGVVDDSQLPKDRFSAERLKGVDSTLKIQPAKLEDSAVYLCASSLVHTDTQYFGPGTRLTVL.

The CDR3 DNA follows: TGTGCCAGCAGCCGCACAGGGAACACCGGGGAGCTGTTTTTT. It yields the protein CASSRTGNTGELFF. The J gene is TRBJ2-2, the V gene TRBV5-4, with D tentatively TRBD1 (5 bases). Per germline, CDR1 SGHNT and CDR2 YYREEE (reference sequence). Trimming cost V 4 bases and J 1 base, with 8 bases left between them. This CDR3 is built from 14 residues. Variable domain in full (rest from reference TRBV5-4 and TRBJ2-2): ETGVTQSPTHLIKTRGQQVTLRCSSQSGHNTVSWYQQALGQGPQFIFQYYREEENGRGNFPPRFSGLQFPNYSSELNVNALELDDSALYLCASSRTGNTGELFFGEGSRLTVL.

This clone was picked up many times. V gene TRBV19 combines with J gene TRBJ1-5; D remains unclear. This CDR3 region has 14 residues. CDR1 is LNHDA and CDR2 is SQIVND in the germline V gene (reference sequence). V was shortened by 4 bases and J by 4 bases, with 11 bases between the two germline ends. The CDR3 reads CASSTRRFNQPQHF. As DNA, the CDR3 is TGTGCCAGTAGTACCCGACGGTTTAATCAGCCCCAGCATTTT.

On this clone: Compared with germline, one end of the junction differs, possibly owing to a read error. The DNA for the CDR3 is TGTGCCAGCAGCTTAGATCAGCGGGGCCAGAGGGTCTTC. Translating it yields CASSLDQRGQRVF. This chain links TRBV11-3 with TRBJ2-1; 7 bases line up with TRBD2. The germline gives CDR1 SGHNT, CDR2 YENEEA. CDR3 size: 13 residues. The full variable domain, rest sourced from reference TRBV11-3 and TRBJ2-1, is EAGVVQSPRYKIIEKKQPVAFWCNPISGHNTLYWYLQNLGQGPELLIRYENEEAVDDSQLPKDRFSAERLKGVDSTLKIQPAELGDSAVYLCASSLDQRGQRVFGPGTRLTVL.

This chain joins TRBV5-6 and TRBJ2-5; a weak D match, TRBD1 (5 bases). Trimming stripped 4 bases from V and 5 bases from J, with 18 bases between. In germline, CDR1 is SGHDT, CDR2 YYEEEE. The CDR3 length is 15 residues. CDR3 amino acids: CASSGTVLGQETQYF. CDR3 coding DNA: TGTGCCAGCAGCGGCACAGTTTTGGGGCAGGAGACCCAGTACTTC.

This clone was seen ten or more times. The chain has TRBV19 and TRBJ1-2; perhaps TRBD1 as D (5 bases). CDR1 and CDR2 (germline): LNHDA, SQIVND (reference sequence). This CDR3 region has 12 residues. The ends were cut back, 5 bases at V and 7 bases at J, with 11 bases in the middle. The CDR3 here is CASSSQGGGYTF. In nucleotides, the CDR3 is TGTGCCAGTAGTTCCCAGGGTGGTGGCTACACCTTC.